The next 2 T cell receptor beta chains were all read from a single sample in a study of blood T cell repertoires in COVID-19. Sequencing used immunoSEQ multiplex PCR; TCRdb keeps in-frame clones, though not all of them. The table records 100,000 to 150,000 clones, around 79% of them present only once. The sequenced material came from peripheral blood. These receptors originate from a man between 65 and 80 years old with acute or convalescent COVID-19.

The CDR3 DNA sequence: TGTGCCAGCAACCCAGGACAGCAATATTCACCCCTCCACTTT. Protein product: CASNPGQQYSPLHF. The chain couples TRBV6-6 to TRBJ1-6; a possible D gene is TRBD1 (6 bases). The CDR3 has 14 amino acids. Trimming stripped 7 bases from V and 8 bases from J, with 15 bases between. CDR1 is MNHNY, CDR2 SVGAGI, per germline (reference sequence).

This rearrangement joins TRBV11-2 to TRBJ2-3, with 12 bases aligning to TRBD2. The CDR3 has 15 residues. Germline V CDR1 and CDR2: SGHAT, FQNNGV. The V segment lost 5 bases and the J segment 14 bases; nucleotides outside the gene matches: 14. The CDR3 here is CASSPRTSGAPLAYF. CDR3 nucleotide sequence: TGTGCCAGCAGCCCACGGACTAGCGGGGCCCCCTTAGCGTATTTT.